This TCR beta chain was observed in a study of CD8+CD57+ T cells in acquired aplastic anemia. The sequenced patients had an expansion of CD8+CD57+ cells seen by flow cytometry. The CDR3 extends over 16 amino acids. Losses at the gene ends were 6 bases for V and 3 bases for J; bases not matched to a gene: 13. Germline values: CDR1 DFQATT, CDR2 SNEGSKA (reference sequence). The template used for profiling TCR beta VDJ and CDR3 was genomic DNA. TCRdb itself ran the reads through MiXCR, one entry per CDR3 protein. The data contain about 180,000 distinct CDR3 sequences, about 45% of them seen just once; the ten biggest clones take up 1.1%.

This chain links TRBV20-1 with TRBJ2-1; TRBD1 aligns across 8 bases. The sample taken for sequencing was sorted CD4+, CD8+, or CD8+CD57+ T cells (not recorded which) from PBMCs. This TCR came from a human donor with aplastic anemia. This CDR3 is CSAIQGARRSYNEQFF. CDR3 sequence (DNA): TGCAGTGCAATTCAGGGGGCGAGGCGAAGCTACAATGAGCAGTTCTTC.